The rows below give T cell receptor beta chains drawn from one sample of a study of early T cells in non-severe SARS-CoV-2 infection. One entry per CDR3 protein, called by TCRdb with MiXCR from the 5' RACE reads. The sample records around 55,000 distinct CDR3 sequences, roughly an eighth being singletons. The sequenced material came from whole blood. Every receptor here comes from an adult who was a healthcare worker with PCR-confirmed SARS-CoV-2 infection or an uninfected control (not recorded which). CDR3s include the opening cysteine and the closing phenylalanine or tryptophan. Fields, in order: V gene, J gene, CDR3 protein.

TRBV20-1	TRBJ2-1	CSASRDSNRGEQFF
TRBV6-5	TRBJ1-4	CASSYSGLGGGGPTNEKLFF
TRBV15	TRBJ1-2	CATSSGGKIIGYTF
TRBV20-1	TRBJ2-7	CSAYRMELASREQYF
TRBV29-1	TRBJ2-2	CSVQGNTGELFF
TRBV20-1	TRBJ2-7	CSARAGTGSTNEQYF
TRBV30	TRBJ2-5	CAWSPIGGGPFLQETQYF
TRBV6-5	TRBJ2-1	CASRSGTSAYNEQFF
TRBV7-2	TRBJ2-5	CASSYSGGQGETQYF
TRBV7-2	TRBJ2-1	CASSFLIGSFQSSYNEQFF